These 18 T cell receptor beta chains were sequenced from one sample in a study of cytomegalovirus exposure and HLA in healthy donors. Profiling relied on immunoSEQ multiplex PCR, and the TCRdb table lists in-frame clones only, not all of them. The repertoire holds about 280,000 clones, with 85% to 90% as singletons. The sequenced material came from PBMCs. The receptor set was obtained from a woman in her late teens or twenties in good health and CMV-seronegative.

The V call is TRBV10-2, the J call TRBJ2-3; the match to TRBD2 covers 9 bases. Unmatched junction bases numbered 14, after V lost 6 bases and J lost 7 bases. Germline V gives CDR1 WSHSY, CDR2 SAAADI. The CDR3 sequence is 16 residues long. The CDR3 DNA reads as TGCGCCAGCAGCGGGGATGGGACTAGCAATCGGTATACGCAGTATTTT. Translated, it gives CASSGDGTSNRYTQYF.

The chain links TRBV28 to TRBJ1-2, with 9 bases that match TRBD1. V shed 7 bases, J shed 0 bases, and the junction held 9 bases outside the gene matches. CDR3 length: 16 amino acids. From germline, CDR1 is MDHEN and CDR2 SYDVKM. The CDR3 nucleotides are TGTGCCAGCACTTCAGGACAGGGGTCCCCTAACTATGGCTACACCTTC. As protein: CASTSGQGSPNYGYTF.

The chain carries TRBV6-1 and TRBJ1-5; D unclear. Trimming removed 7 bases from V and 3 bases from J, with 10 bases in between. The CDR3 covers 13 residues. The V gene's germline CDR1 is MNHNS and CDR2 SASEGT. Written as DNA, the CDR3 is TGTGCCAGCACGGTCGACATCAATCAGCCCCAGCATTTT. Translating it yields CASTVDINQPQHF.

CDR3 residues: CASSGGGLRLAGVTDTQYF. Written as DNA, the CDR3 is TGTGCCAGCAGTGGTGGGGGGCTGCGACTAGCGGGAGTAACAGATACGCAGTATTTT. This rearrangement joins TRBV6-1 to TRBJ2-3; 12 bases agree with TRBD2. The V and J ends lost 4 bases and 3 bases, in that order; junction bases with no gene match: 14. The CDR3 totals 19 residues. Germline-derived CDR1 and CDR2 are MNHNS and SASEGT.

The V call is TRBV18, the J call TRBJ2-3, with 14 bases fitting TRBD2. This CDR3 comprises 17 residues. Germline-derived CDR1 and CDR2 are KGHSH and LQKENI. V lost 3 bases to trimming and J lost 3 bases; unmatched junction nucleotides: 5. This CDR3 is CASSPGLAGVVTDTQYF. CDR3 nucleotide sequence: TGTGCCAGCTCACCGGGACTAGCGGGAGTGGTTACAGATACGCAGTATTTT. Full variable domain (remainder filled in from reference TRBV18 and TRBJ2-3): NAGVMQNPRHLVRRRGQEARLRCSPMKGHSHVYWYRQLPEEGLKFMVYLQKENIIDESGMPKERFSAEFPKEGPSILRIQQVVRGDSAAYFCASSPGLAGVVTDTQYFGPGTRLTVL.

The chain couples TRBV27 to TRBJ2-7; 11 bases agree with TRBD2. Germline V lookup: CDR1 MNHEY, CDR2 SMNVEV (reference sequence). The CDR3 is made up of 13 amino acids. V gave up 6 bases and J gave up 7 bases; unmatched junction bases: 5. Here the CDR3 DNA reads TGTGCCAGCAGAACTAGCGGGAGTTGGGAGCAGTACTTC. Translated: CASRTSGSWEQYF.

CDR3 amino acids: CASSPGPGVLYEQYF. The CDR3 bases are TGCGCCAGCAGCCCGGGACCAGGGGTCCTCTACGAGCAGTACTTC. The rearrangement links TRBV5-1 to TRBJ2-7; possible D gene TRBD1, 6 bases. The CDR3 is 15 amino acids. V was shortened by 4 bases and J by 3 bases, with 17 bases between the two germline ends. Germline loops: CDR1 SGHRS, CDR2 YFSETQ.

The V and J genes are TRBV9 and TRBJ2-7; possible D gene TRBD1, 5 bases. Per the germline V gene, CDR1 is SGDLS and CDR2 is YYNGEE. The CDR3 consists of 14 residues. V was cut by 4 bases and J by 5 bases, with 16 bases left in between. The CDR3 DNA is TGTGCCAGCAGCAAAAGACAGACCAGTCACGAGCAGTACTTC. Its translation is CASSKRQTSHEQYF.

The rearrangement links TRBV2 to TRBJ2-4; the match to TRBD2 covers 7 bases. CDR3 size: 16 residues. Germline V gene data show CDR1 as SNHLY and CDR2 as FYNNEI. With 4 bases clipped from V and 3 bases from J, the junction kept 9 bases outside the gene matches. This CDR3 reads CASSVPRGSGKNIQYF. The DNA of the CDR3 is TGTGCCAGCAGTGTCCCTCGCGGGAGTGGCAAAAACATTCAGTACTTC.

The V call is TRBV2, the J call TRBJ1-4; D is unresolved. V lost 9 bases to trimming and J lost 0 bases, with 8 bases between them. The CDR3 is 13 amino acids. Germline-derived CDR1 and CDR2 are SNHLY and FYNNEI. The CDR3, as DNA: TGTGCCAGTCAAGCTACAACTAATGAAAAACTGTTTTTT. It translates to CASQATTNEKLFF.

The genes are TRBV2 and TRBJ1-1; no reliable D call. The CDR3 spans 10 residues. Germline values: CDR1 SNHLY, CDR2 FYNNEI. V lost 3 bases, J lost 10 bases, and 6 bases lay in between. DNA for the CDR3: TGTGCCAGCAGTGAGGGGAGAGCTTTCTTT. This sequence encodes CASSEGRAFF.

This clone came up once. J is TRBJ2-1 and V is TRBV28, with D maybe TRBD1 (6 bases). The germline gives CDR1 MDHEN, CDR2 SYDVKM. V lost 2 bases to trimming and J lost 8 bases, with 16 bases between them. This CDR3 comprises 15 residues. CDR3 sequence reads: CASSLGQGYTDEQFF. Written as DNA, the CDR3 is TGTGCCAGCAGTTTAGGGCAGGGGTATACTGATGAGCAGTTCTTC.

This clone was observed once. The chain employs TRBV30 and TRBJ2-3; 10 positions agree with TRBD2. The CDR3 runs to 16 residues. Per germline, CDR1 GTSNPN and CDR2 SVGIG (reference sequence). The V and J ends lost 5 bases and 3 bases, in that order; junction bases with no gene match: 11. CDR3 in amino acids: CAWSRTSGLQTDTQYF. CDR3 coding DNA: TGTGCCTGGTCCCGGACTAGCGGCCTACAGACAGATACGCAGTATTTT.

The V and J genes are TRBV7-9 and TRBJ2-1, with 7 bases that match TRBD1. With V trimmed by 2 bases and J by 5 bases, 9 bases remained unmatched. CDR1 is SEHNR and CDR2 is FQNEAQ in the germline V gene (reference sequence). The CDR3 contains 16 residues. The CDR3 loop is CASSLTGALVNNEQFF. The CDR3 bases are TGTGCCAGCAGCTTAACAGGGGCGCTTGTCAACAATGAGCAGTTCTTC.

The rearrangement joins TRBV30 to TRBJ2-1; no clear D. This CDR3 contains 14 residues. Trimming pared 3 bases from V and 0 bases from J, leaving 9 bases between. In germline, CDR1 is GTSNPN, CDR2 SVGIG (reference sequence). The CDR3 reads CAWRPKSSYNEQFF. CDR3 DNA: TGTGCCTGGAGACCTAAGAGCTCCTACAATGAGCAGTTCTTC.

CDR3 sequence reads: CAWSWDTSYEQYF. In DNA, the CDR3 is TGTGCCTGGAGCTGGGACACCTCCTACGAGCAGTACTTC. The V and J genes are TRBV30 and TRBJ2-7, with D tentatively TRBD1 (6 bases). The V gene lost 3 bases and the J gene lost 0 bases, with 9 bases spanning the gap. Germline V gene lookup returns CDR1 GTSNPN and CDR2 SVGIG (reference sequence). The CDR3 length is 13 residues.

The genes are TRBV6-6 and TRBJ1-2; D call uncertain. Germline CDR1 reads MNHNY; CDR2 reads SVGAGI (reference sequence). This CDR3 comprises 13 residues. V was trimmed by 7 bases and J by 4 bases, leaving 13 bases between them. CDR3 loop: CASTNSGGYGYTF. CDR3 nucleotide sequence: TGTGCCAGCACCAACAGCGGCGGCTATGGCTACACCTTC.

The J gene is TRBJ1-2, the V gene TRBV5-6; 7 bases agree with TRBD1. Trimming at V came to 4 bases and at J to 5 bases, leaving 11 bases not matched to a gene. The CDR3 is 15 residues long. CDR1 is SGHDT, CDR2 YYEEEE, per germline. The CDR3 DNA is TGTGCCAGCAGCAAGATAACCCTACAGGGGTATGGCTACACCTTC. This sequence encodes CASSKITLQGYGYTF.